This TCR beta chain is from a study of Ad26.COV2.S vaccination and SARS-CoV-2 variants. At the level of the study: Trial arm assignment for the donor was COV1001 Ad26.COV2.S.

This CDR3 region has 15 residues. The V and J ends lost 4 bases and 2 bases, in that order; junction bases with no gene match: 3. CDR1 and CDR2 (germline): MNHEY, SVGEGT. This clone occurred once. Its antigen is still unknown. Some clones are missing from TCRdb's copy, which holds only in-frame ones; the method was immunoSEQ multiplex PCR. The sample has roughly 250,000 clones; roughly 87% are singletons. Treatment described: 19 received Ad26.COV2.S at low or high dose, single or two shots; 5 received placebo; per-sample allocation not given. Material that was analyzed had been drawn on day 63 after the first vaccine or placebo injection. Overall study findings and caveats: Total responses of T cells may have been underestimated by the analyses of TCR breadth and depth. Placebo recipients showed lower spike-specific TCR breadth than vaccinees.

The chain employs TRBV6-2 or TRBV6-3 and TRBJ2-7, with 12 bases lining up with TRBD2. The sample consisted of peripheral blood, taken in a trial of Ad26.COV2.S vaccine versus placebo. The sequence came from a person between 18 and 65 years old who received the Ad26.COV2.S COVID-19 vaccine or a placebo. As DNA, the CDR3 is TGTGCCAGCAGTTCGGGACTAGCGGGCGCCTACGAGCAGTACTTC. This codes for CASSSGLAGAYEQYF.